These 28 T cell receptor beta chains were sequenced from one sample in a study of shared T cell receptors in the human thymus listed by TCRdb under 2021. Receptor libraries were prepared by the immunoSEQ multiplex PCR assay. The table comes from immuneACCESS by way of TCRdb, which keeps in-frame sequences with V and J called. Part of the clones is missing from these tables; in studies checked, under half for an unresolved V gene and the rest for unknown reasons. The sample has more than 550,000 clones on record, 87% of them singletons. The top ten clonotypes cover just under 0.0095% of the sample. Another study also made use of these data, one on human thymus T cells.

Material: thymocytes. The receptor source for this set is a boy in the first two years of life with a congenital heart defect. Donor details come from another sample of the same person, matched by shared clones.

The V gene is TRBV6-5, the J gene TRBJ2-1, with 7 nucleotides matching TRBD1. Losses at the gene ends were 6 bases for V and 5 bases for J; bases not matched to a gene: 7. CDR1 is MNHEY, CDR2 SVGAGI, per germline. CDR3 length: 14 residues. The CDR3, as DNA: TGTGCCAGCAGCCCTAGGGACAGACACAATGAGCAGTTCTTC. Its protein product is CASSPRDRHNEQFF.

This rearrangement joins TRBV30 to TRBJ1-5; D is perhaps TRBD1 (6 bases). Trimming cost V 1 base and J 0 bases, with 7 bases left between them. Germline lookup yields CDR1 GTSNPN and CDR2 SVGIG (reference sequence). This CDR3 has 14 residues. For the CDR3, the DNA is TGTGCCTGGAGTGAGGGGGATAGCAATCAGCCCCAGCATTTT. Protein: CAWSEGDSNQPQHF. Full variable domain (missing parts from reference TRBV30 and TRBJ1-5): SQTIHQWPATLVQPVGSPLSLECTVEGTSNPNLYWYRQAAGRGLQLLFYSVGIGQISSEVPQNLSASRPQDRQFILSSKKLLLSDSGFYLCAWSEGDSNQPQHFGDGTRLSIL.

The V call is TRBV13, the J call TRBJ1-3; weak D call: TRBD1 (6 bases). Germline V gives CDR1 PRHDT, CDR2 FYEKMQ (reference sequence). This CDR3 is 15 amino acids long. Trimming pared 5 bases from V and 0 bases from J, leaving 11 bases between. DNA for the CDR3: TGTGCCAGCAGCAGGACAGTGCTCTCTGGAAACACCATATATTTT. It is translated as CASSRTVLSGNTIYF.

This chain uses TRBV4-3 with TRBJ1-1, with 9 bases that match TRBD1. The ends lost 0 bases at V and 3 bases at J; junction bases unmatched: 8. Germline V lookup: CDR1 LGHNA, CDR2 YSLEER. The CDR3 spans 17 residues. CDR3 sequence reads: CASSQDGSTGGDTEAFF. The CDR3 coding sequence is TGCGCCAGCAGCCAAGATGGGTCGACAGGGGGGGACACTGAAGCTTTCTTT.

V usage is TRBV19 and J usage is TRBJ2-3; tentative D call: TRBD2 (5 bases). The V end was cut by 5 bases, the J end by 4 bases, with 13 bases between. CDR1 and CDR2 (germline): LNHDA, SQIVND (reference sequence). This CDR3 spans 14 amino acids. As DNA, the CDR3 is TGTGCCAGTAGTTCCGAGGAGGTTGCAGATACGCAGTATTTT. Residues: CASSSEEVADTQYF.

The rearrangement joins TRBV6-1 to TRBJ2-3; D may be TRBD1 (5 bases). The ends were cut back, 8 bases at V and 2 bases at J, with 11 bases in the middle. The CDR3 sequence is 13 residues long. From germline, CDR1 is MNHNS and CDR2 SASEGT. This chain's CDR3 is CASQGVTTDTQYF. CDR3 bases: TGTGCCAGCCAAGGGGTTACCACAGATACGCAGTATTTT.

This clone was found once. This chain joins TRBV7-9 and TRBJ2-1; D is perhaps TRBD1 (6 bases). The CDR3 is 15 amino acids. V lost 3 bases, J lost 2 bases, and 11 bases lay in between. CDR1 SEHNR and CDR2 FQNEAQ come from the germline V gene (reference sequence). CDR3 DNA: TGTGCCAGCAGCTTTTCAGGGGCTACCTACAATGAGCAGTTCTTC. It translates to CASSFSGATYNEQFF.

The chain recombines TRBV7-9 with TRBJ2-5; 7 nucleotides match TRBD1. V shed 6 bases, J shed 0 bases, and the junction held 7 bases outside the gene matches. Germline V gene sequence: CDR1 SEHNR, CDR2 FQNEAQ (reference sequence). This CDR3 has 15 amino acids. The CDR3 DNA reads TGTGCCAGCAGTCGGATGGGACAGAACCAAGAGACCCAGTACTTC. Its translation is CASSRMGQNQETQYF.

The chain couples TRBV28 to TRBJ2-1, with TRBD2 matching over 9 bases. With V trimmed by 7 bases and J by 5 bases, 12 bases remained unmatched. The CDR3 spans 16 residues. Germline V lookup: CDR1 MDHEN, CDR2 SYDVKM. In nucleotides, the CDR3 is TGTGCCAGCACGGGTGCTAGCGGGAAAAGGGACAATGAGCAGTTCTTC. Protein sequence: CASTGASGKRDNEQFF.

V and J are TRBV14 and TRBJ2-2; 8 bases agree with TRBD1. Trimming cost V 6 bases and J 5 bases; bases outside gene matches: 5. Germline V gives CDR1 SGHDN, CDR2 FVKESK. The CDR3 has 14 residues. This CDR3 reads CASSLTGGTGELFF. The DNA for the CDR3 is TGTGCCAGCAGTCTCACAGGGGGGACCGGGGAGCTGTTTTTT.

The chain joins TRBV5-1 to TRBJ1-5; D ambiguous. V shed 1 base and J shed 7 bases, with 15 bases lying between them. The CDR3 has 15 amino acids. From germline, CDR1 is SGHRS and CDR2 YFSETQ. CDR3 sequence reads: CASSLTDYKRQPQHF. CDR3 DNA sequence: TGCGCCAGCAGCTTGACAGACTACAAGAGGCAGCCCCAGCATTTT.

The rearrangement links TRBV9 to TRBJ1-6; 12 nucleotides line up with TRBD1. Germline CDR1 is SGDLS and CDR2 is YYNGEE. Trimming removed 4 bases from V and 8 bases from J; junction bases left unmatched: 7. The CDR3 is 16 residues long. The CDR3 sequence is CASSPGTGGLYSPLHF. The DNA of the CDR3 is TGTGCCAGCAGCCCGGGGACAGGGGGCCTCTATTCACCCCTCCACTTT.

This rearrangement joins TRBV9 to TRBJ1-2, with TRBD1 as a possible D gene (6 bases). CDR3 length equals 14 residues. The V end lost 2 bases, the J end lost 0 bases, and 8 bases lay between the germline ends. CDR1 SGDLS and CDR2 YYNGEE come from the germline V gene. The CDR3 region is CASSVTGSNYGYTF. The CDR3 DNA reads TGTGCCAGCAGCGTGACAGGTTCTAACTATGGCTACACCTTC.

The rearrangement joins TRBV28 to TRBJ1-5; 9 positions match TRBD1. CDR1 is MDHEN and CDR2 is SYDVKM in the germline V gene. CDR3 size: 15 residues. V lost 2 bases and J lost 7; bases outside the gene matches: 6. CDR3 protein: CASSLGTGGRQPQHF. In DNA form, the CDR3 reads TGTGCCAGCAGTTTAGGTACAGGGGGCCGGCAGCCCCAGCATTTT.

The chain couples TRBV4-3 to TRBJ2-1; TRBD1 might be the D (6 bases). This CDR3 has 14 amino acids. V lost 0 bases, J lost 6 bases, and 9 bases lay in between. CDR1 is LGHNA, CDR2 YSLEER, per germline. CDR3 sequence: CASSQDQGINEQFF. CDR3 in DNA: TGCGCCAGCAGCCAAGATCAGGGGATCAATGAGCAGTTCTTC.

Here the CDR3 reads CATSINREETQYF. As DNA, the CDR3 is TGTGCCACCAGCATTAACAGGGAGGAGACCCAGTACTTC. V gene TRBV15 combines with J gene TRBJ2-5; the D gene is possibly TRBD1 (6 bases). The CDR3 length is 13 residues. Germline V CDR1 and CDR2: LNHNV, YYDKDF (reference sequence). V lost 4 bases and J 5 bases, leaving 11 bases between the germline ends.

The CDR3 reads CASSLEGASYNEQFF. The CDR3, as DNA: TGTGCCAGCAGCTTAGAGGGAGCCTCCTACAATGAGCAGTTCTTC. V usage is TRBV7-6 and J usage is TRBJ2-1; weak D call: TRBD2 (5 bases). Germline V gene sequence: CDR1 SGHVS, CDR2 FNYEAQ. This CDR3 is 15 amino acids long. The ends were cut back, 1 base at V and 0 bases at J, with 7 bases in the middle.

The chain couples TRBV6-1 to TRBJ1-2; 9 bases align to TRBD1. CDR1 MNHNS and CDR2 SASEGT come from the germline V gene. J was trimmed by 5 bases and V by 3 bases; bases with no gene match: 7. CDR3 length: 15 residues. CDR3 sequence: CASSDAETGGYGYTF. CDR3 nucleotides: TGTGCCAGCAGTGACGCCGAGACAGGGGGATATGGCTACACCTTC.

V is TRBV6-6 and J is TRBJ2-3; 7 bases align to TRBD1. The V segment lost 2 bases and the J segment 5 bases; nucleotides outside the gene matches: 4. This CDR3 is 14 amino acids long. Germline CDR1 and CDR2: MNHNY and SVGAGI (reference sequence). The CDR3 protein is CASSYGRGRDTQYF. The DNA for the CDR3 is TGTGCCAGCAGTTACGGTAGGGGGCGAGATACGCAGTATTTT.

The rearrangement joins TRBV25-1 to TRBJ1-5; TRBD1 aligns across 9 bases. Germline assignment: CDR1 MGHDK and CDR2 SYGVNS. V lost 5 bases to trimming and J lost 5 bases; unmatched junction nucleotides: 4. This CDR3 is 14 amino acids long. The CDR3 nucleotides read TGTGCCAGCAGTACAGGGGGCGGGGATCAGCCCCAGCATTTT. Amino acid sequence: CASSTGGGDQPQHF.

The V gene is TRBV18, the J gene TRBJ2-1; 8 nucleotides align to TRBD1. The junction had 7 bases not matched to a gene; V was cut back by 3 bases and J by 6 bases. This CDR3 region has 15 residues. The germline V gene encodes CDR1 KGHSH and CDR2 LQKENI. CDR3 loop: CASSPEQGDFNEQFF. For the CDR3, the DNA is TGTGCCAGCTCACCCGAACAGGGGGACTTCAATGAGCAGTTCTTC.

The V and J genes are TRBV6-5 and TRBJ1-1; 10 bases align to TRBD1. V lost 5 bases and J lost 7; bases outside the gene matches: 7. Germline CDR1 MNHEY, CDR2 SVGAGI. There are 14 residues in the CDR3. The CDR3 sequence is CASSLGQGMGEAFF. The CDR3 nucleotides are TGTGCCAGCAGTCTGGGACAGGGGATGGGTGAAGCTTTCTTT.

The V call is TRBV5-1, the J call TRBJ2-1; 7 nucleotides align to TRBD1. Germline V gene sequence: CDR1 SGHRS, CDR2 YFSETQ. After removal of 4 bases from V and 6 bases from J, the junction contained 19 bases not matched to a gene. The CDR3 has 18 amino acids. CDR3 sequence: CASSLPAAGRQGGNEQFF. The CDR3 DNA sequence: TGCGCCAGCAGCCTTCCCGCCGCCGGACGACAGGGCGGCAATGAGCAGTTCTTC.

The chain joins TRBV19 to TRBJ1-1, with a tentative D call TRBD1 (6 bases). Germline values: CDR1 LNHDA, CDR2 SQIVND (reference sequence). CDR3 length: 16 residues. Trimming left V 4 bases short and J 4 bases short, with 19 bases between. The CDR3 region has the DNA TGTGCCAGTAGTACCCGCGAACTTTACAGGGTCACTGAAGCTTTCTTT. This encodes CASSTRELYRVTEAFF.

The genes are TRBV4-3 and TRBJ1-2, with D uncertain. Per germline, CDR1 LGHNA and CDR2 YSLEER. V lost 0 bases and J 2 bases, leaving 19 bases between the germline ends. The CDR3 length is 18 residues. The CDR3 protein is CASSQEWSEGGINYGYTF. The CDR3 nucleotides are TGCGCCAGCAGCCAAGAGTGGTCCGAGGGAGGGATCAACTATGGCTACACCTTC.

The V and J genes are TRBV7-6 and TRBJ2-1; 14 positions agree with TRBD2. The CDR3 spans 16 residues. Germline V gene sequence: CDR1 SGHVS, CDR2 FNYEAQ. V lost 5 bases to trimming and J lost 6 bases; unmatched junction nucleotides: 6. CDR3 coding DNA: TGTGCCAGCAGCAGCGGGACTAGCGGGAGTACCAATGAGCAGTTCTTC. Translation gives CASSSGTSGSTNEQFF.

V and J are TRBV6-6 and TRBJ1-2; 8 nucleotides match TRBD1. V trimming: 6 bases; J trimming: 3 bases; junction bases outside the gene matches: 3. CDR3 length equals 13 residues. CDR1 and CDR2 from the germline V gene are MNHNY and SVGAGI (reference sequence). The CDR3 DNA sequence: TGTGCCAGCAGCCCACAGGGGGACTATGGCTACACCTTC. As protein: CASSPQGDYGYTF.

V is TRBV7-4 and J is TRBJ2-1; 13 nucleotides match TRBD2. The germline V gene encodes CDR1 SGHVT and CDR2 SQSDAQ. V shed 4 bases, J shed 0 bases, and the junction held 12 bases outside the gene matches. CDR3 length: 20 residues. CDR3 amino acids: CASSSRRLAGGPSSYNEQFF. The CDR3 nucleotides are TGTGCCAGCAGCTCCCGGAGACTAGCGGGGGGTCCCAGCTCCTACAATGAGCAGTTCTTC. The variable domain in full, completed from reference TRBV7-4 and TRBJ2-1, reads GAGVSQSPRYKVAKRGRDVALRCDSISGHVTLYWYRQTLGQGSEVLTYSQSDAQRDKSGRPSGRFSAERPERSVSTLKIQRTEQGDSAVYLCASSSRRLAGGPSSYNEQFFGPGTRLTVL.